A single TCR beta chain is shown here with its context. The antigen remains unidentified. V was pared by 1 base and J by 5 bases, with 6 bases between. CDR3 length: 13 residues. From germline, CDR1 is SGHDN and CDR2 FVKESK. The source of the sample is a study of CD8 T cells in ankylosing spondylitis. Broader study findings: A motif in TCR beta, a set of under ten highly homologous variants, appeared characteristic of ankylosing spondylitis blood.

Each CDR3 protein gets one entry after TCRdb re-called the 5' RACE reads with MiXCR. Seen here are tens of thousands of distinct CDR3 sequences, about 7.2% observed once, and the top ten hold over 9.5%. Sequencing was performed on blood, either unsorted or a sorted T cell fraction (not recorded which). This sequence was found in a male donor with ankylosing spondylitis or in good health (not recorded which). The V call is TRBV14, the J call TRBJ2-1; D is unresolved. CDR3 nucleotides: TGTGCCAGCAGCCAAGTAGGACACAATGAGCAGTTCTTC. Translated: CASSQVGHNEQFF.